This TCR beta chain was profiled in a study of cytomegalovirus exposure and HLA in healthy donors. With 60 Vbeta and 13 Jbeta primers, the PCR was carried out. This table comes from immunoSEQ multiplex PCR, and its TCRdb copy is limited to in-frame clones, with some not included. The sample includes nearly 110,000 clones, just over 70% of them seen just once. Points on this clone: Its matching antigen is unknown.

The CDR3 extends over 15 amino acids. Germline loops: CDR1 MGHRA, CDR2 YSYEKL. The V end lost 0 bases, the J end lost 2 bases, and 10 bases lay between the germline ends. Study results and caveats: It is likely that the observed cluster of highly shared sequence variants was a sequencing artifact. Within an earlier analysis, most TCR beta V segments proved productive either about 90% or about 30% of the time. In a later analysis, a genetic analysis reported fewer productive-TCR N-insertions in an Asian-associated ancestry cluster than the cohort average.

The clonotype originates from a boy younger than 18 in good health and CMV-seronegative. V is TRBV4-1 and J is TRBJ1-1, with D possibly TRBD1 on 6 matching bases. The sequencing input was PBMCs. The CDR3 sequence: CASSQEGHTNTEAFF. CDR3 in DNA: TGCGCCAGCAGCCAAGAGGGACATACCAACACTGAAGCTTTCTTT.